This T cell receptor (beta chain) was observed in a study of post-analysis software for immune sequencing data. Sequencing libraries made from TCR beta cDNA carried unique molecular identifiers. Using its own MiXCR run on the PCR reads, TCRdb lists one record per CDR3 protein. The sample records about 200,000 distinct CDR3 sequences, roughly 28% being singletons. General study points: Patients had higher frequencies than controls of four to six TRBV segments, including TRBV5-6, TRBV5-1 and TRBV20-1.

In its sample, this clonotype was seen a few times. Its specificity is not known. This CDR3 contains 14 residues. The V and J ends lost 4 bases and 2 bases respectively, with 12 bases between them. CDR1 is DFQATT, CDR2 SNEGSKA, per germline (reference sequence). Sequenced input: blood. The receptor comes from a girl aged 2-17 years with multiple sclerosis. The chain carries TRBV20-1 and TRBJ1-5, with D maybe TRBD1 (6 bases). The chain's CDR3 is CSAKGGRGNQPQHF. CDR3 nucleotides: TGCAGTGCTAAAGGGGGACGGGGCAATCAGCCCCAGCATTTT.